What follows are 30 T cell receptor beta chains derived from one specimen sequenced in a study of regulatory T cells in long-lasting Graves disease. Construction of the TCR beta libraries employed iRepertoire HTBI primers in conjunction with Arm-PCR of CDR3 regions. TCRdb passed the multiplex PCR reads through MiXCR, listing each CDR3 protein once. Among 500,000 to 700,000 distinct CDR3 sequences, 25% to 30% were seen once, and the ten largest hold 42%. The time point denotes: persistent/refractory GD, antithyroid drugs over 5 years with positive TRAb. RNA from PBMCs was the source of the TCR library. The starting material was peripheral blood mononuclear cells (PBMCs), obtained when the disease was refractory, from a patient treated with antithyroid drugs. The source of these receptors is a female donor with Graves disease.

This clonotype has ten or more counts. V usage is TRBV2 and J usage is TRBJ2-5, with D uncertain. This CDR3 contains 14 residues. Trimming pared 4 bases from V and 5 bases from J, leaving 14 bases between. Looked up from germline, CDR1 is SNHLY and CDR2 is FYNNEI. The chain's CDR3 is CASSANTLGETQYF. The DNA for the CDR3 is TGTGCCAGCAGTGCGAACACCTTGGGGGAGACCCAGTACTTC. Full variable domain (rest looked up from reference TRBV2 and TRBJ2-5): EPEVTQTPSHQVTQMGQEVILRCVPISNHLYFYWYRQILGQKVEFLVSFYNNEISEKSEIFDDQFSVERPDGSNFTLKIRSTKLEDSAMYFCASSANTLGETQYFGPGTRLLVL.

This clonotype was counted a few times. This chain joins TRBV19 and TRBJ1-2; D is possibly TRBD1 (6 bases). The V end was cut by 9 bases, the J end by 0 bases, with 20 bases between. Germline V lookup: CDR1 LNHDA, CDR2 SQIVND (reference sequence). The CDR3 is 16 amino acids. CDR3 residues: CASARQDRISNYGYTF. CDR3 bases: TGTGCCAGCGCAAGACAAGACAGGATTTCTAACTATGGCTACACCTTC.

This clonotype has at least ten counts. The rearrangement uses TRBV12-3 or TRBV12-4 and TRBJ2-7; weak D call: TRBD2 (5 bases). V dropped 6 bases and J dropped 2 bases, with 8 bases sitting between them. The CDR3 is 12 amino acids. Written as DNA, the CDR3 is TGTGCCAGCAGCTCGGAGGCCTACGAGCAGTACTTC. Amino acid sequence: CASSSEAYEQYF.

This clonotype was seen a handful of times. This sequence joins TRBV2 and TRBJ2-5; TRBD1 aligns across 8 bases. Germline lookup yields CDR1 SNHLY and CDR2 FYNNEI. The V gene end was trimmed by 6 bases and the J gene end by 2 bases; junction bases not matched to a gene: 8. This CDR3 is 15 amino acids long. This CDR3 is CASSGGQGFQETQYF. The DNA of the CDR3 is TGTGCCAGCAGCGGCGGACAGGGATTTCAAGAGACCCAGTACTTC.

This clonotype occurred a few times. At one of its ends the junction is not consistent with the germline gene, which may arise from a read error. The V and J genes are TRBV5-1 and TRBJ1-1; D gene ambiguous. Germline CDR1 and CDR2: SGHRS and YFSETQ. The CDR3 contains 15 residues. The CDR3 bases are TGTGCCAGCAGCGTGGGTTTGACGGGGAACACTGAAGCTTTCTTT. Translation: CASSVGLTGNTEAFF.

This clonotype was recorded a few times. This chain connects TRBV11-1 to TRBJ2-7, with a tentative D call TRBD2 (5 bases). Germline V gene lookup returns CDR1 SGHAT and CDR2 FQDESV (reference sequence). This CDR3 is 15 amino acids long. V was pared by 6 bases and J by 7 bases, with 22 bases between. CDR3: CASSSTPTEAGEQYF. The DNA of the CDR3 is TGTGCCAGCAGTTCTACCCCGACCGAGGCGGGTGAGCAGTACTTC.

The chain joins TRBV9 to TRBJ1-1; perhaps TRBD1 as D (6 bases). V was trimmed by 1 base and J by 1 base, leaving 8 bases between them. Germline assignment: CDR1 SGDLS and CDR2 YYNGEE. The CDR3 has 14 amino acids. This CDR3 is CASSVSTGNTEAFF. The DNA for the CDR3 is TGTGCCAGCAGCGTATCGACAGGGAACACTGAAGCTTTCTTT.

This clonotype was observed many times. The CDR3 DNA follows: TGTGCCAGCAACTCCCGGGGGCTATCGGAGACCCAGTACTTC. Its protein is CASNSRGLSETQYF. This chain connects TRBV28 to TRBJ2-5; perhaps D is TRBD1 or TRBD2 (6 bases each). CDR1 and CDR2 from the germline V gene are MDHEN and SYDVKM. Trimming took 7 bases from V and 5 from J, leaving 17 bases between them. The CDR3 length is 14 residues.

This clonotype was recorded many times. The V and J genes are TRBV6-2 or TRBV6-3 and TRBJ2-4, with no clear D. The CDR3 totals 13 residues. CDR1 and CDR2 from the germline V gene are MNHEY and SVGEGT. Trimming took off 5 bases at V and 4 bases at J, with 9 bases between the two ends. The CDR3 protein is CASSGLAKNIQYF. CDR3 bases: TGTGCCAGCAGTGGTTTAGCAAAAAACATTCAGTACTTC.

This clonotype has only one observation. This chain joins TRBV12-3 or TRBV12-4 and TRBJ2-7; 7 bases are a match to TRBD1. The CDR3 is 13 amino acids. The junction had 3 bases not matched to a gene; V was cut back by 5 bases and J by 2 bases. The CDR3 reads CASSTGQTYEQYF. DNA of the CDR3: TGTGCCAGCAGTACGGGACAGACCTACGAGCAGTACTTC.

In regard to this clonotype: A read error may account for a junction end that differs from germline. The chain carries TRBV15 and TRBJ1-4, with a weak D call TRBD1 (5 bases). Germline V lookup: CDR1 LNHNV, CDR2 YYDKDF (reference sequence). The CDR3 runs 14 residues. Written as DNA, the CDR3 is TGTGCCATCAGGCGGCGAGAGGGGAATGAAGAACTGTTTTTT. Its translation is CAIRRREGNEELFF.

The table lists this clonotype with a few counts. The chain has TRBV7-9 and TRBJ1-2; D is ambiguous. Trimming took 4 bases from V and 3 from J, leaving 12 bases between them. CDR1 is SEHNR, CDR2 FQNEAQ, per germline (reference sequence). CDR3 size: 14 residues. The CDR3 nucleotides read TGTGCCAGCAGCTCAAGCTTAGTGGACTATGGCTACACCTTC. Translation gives CASSSSLVDYGYTF. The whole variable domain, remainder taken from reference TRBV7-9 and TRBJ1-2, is DTGVSQNPRHKITKRGQNVTFRCDPISEHNRLYWYRQTLGQGPEFLTYFQNEAQLEKSRLLSDRFSAERPKGSFSTLEIQRTEQGDSAMYLCASSSSLVDYGYTFGSGTRLTVV.

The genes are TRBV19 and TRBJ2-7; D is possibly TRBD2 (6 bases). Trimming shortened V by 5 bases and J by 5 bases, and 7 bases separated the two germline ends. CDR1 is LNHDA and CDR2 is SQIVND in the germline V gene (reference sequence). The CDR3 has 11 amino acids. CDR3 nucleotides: TGTGCCAGTAGTTGGGAGGACGAGCAGTACTTC. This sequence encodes CASSWEDEQYF.

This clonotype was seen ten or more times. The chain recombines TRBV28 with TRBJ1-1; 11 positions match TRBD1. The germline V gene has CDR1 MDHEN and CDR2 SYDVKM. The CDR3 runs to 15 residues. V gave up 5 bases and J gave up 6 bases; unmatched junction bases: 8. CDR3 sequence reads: CASSPPGQGASEAFF. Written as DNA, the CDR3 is TGTGCCAGCAGTCCCCCTGGACAGGGGGCGTCTGAAGCTTTCTTT.

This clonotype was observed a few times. CDR3 DNA: TGCAGCGCCCGGGACAGCACCTACGAGCAGTACTTC. Translated, it gives CSARDSTYEQYF. The chain uses TRBV29-1 and TRBJ2-7, with 7 bases fitting TRBD1. CDR1 and CDR2 from the germline V gene are SQVTM and ANQGSEA. The CDR3 is made up of 12 amino acids. V trimming: 7 bases; J trimming: 2 bases; junction bases outside the gene matches: 5.

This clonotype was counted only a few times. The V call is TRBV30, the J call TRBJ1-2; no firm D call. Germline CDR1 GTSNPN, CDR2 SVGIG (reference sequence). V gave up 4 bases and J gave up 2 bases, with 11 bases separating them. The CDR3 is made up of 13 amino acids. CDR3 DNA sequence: TGTGCCTGGACAACCGGGCTCAACTATGGCTACACCTTC. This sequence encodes CAWTTGLNYGYTF.

This CDR3 is CASSLIPGAPYEQYF. CDR3 nucleotides: TGCGCCAGCAGCTTGATACCGGGAGCACCCTACGAGCAGTACTTC. The chain couples TRBV5-1 to TRBJ2-7, with D possibly being TRBD2 (6 bases). CDR3 length: 15 residues. Trimming stripped 1 base from V and 2 bases from J, with 13 bases between. Germline CDR1 SGHRS, CDR2 YFSETQ.

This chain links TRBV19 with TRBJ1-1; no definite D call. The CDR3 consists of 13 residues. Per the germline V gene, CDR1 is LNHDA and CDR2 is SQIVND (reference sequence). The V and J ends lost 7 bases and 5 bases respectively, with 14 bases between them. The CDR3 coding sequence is TGTGCCAGTACCCTCCTAGTGGGAACTGAAGCTTTCTTT. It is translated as CASTLLVGTEAFF.

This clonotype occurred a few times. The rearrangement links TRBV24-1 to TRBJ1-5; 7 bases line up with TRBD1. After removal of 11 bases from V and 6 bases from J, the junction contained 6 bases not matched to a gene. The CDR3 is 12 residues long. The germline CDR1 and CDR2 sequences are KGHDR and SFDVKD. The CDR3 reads CAMGQGGQPQHF. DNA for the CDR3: TGTGCCATGGGTCAGGGGGGTCAGCCCCAGCATTTT.

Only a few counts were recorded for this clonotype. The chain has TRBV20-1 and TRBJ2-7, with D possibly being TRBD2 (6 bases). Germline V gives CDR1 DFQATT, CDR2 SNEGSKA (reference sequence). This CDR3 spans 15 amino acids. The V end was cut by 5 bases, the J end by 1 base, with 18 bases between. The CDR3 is CSAPSPGTGSYEQYF. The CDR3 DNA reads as TGCAGTGCTCCCTCGCCTGGGACTGGGTCCTACGAGCAGTACTTC.

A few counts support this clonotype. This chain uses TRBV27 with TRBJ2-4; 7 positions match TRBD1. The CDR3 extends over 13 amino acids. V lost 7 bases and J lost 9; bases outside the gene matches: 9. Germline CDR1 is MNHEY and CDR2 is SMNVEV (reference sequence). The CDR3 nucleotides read TGTGCCAGCACCCCCGACAGGGAGCCCATTCAGTACTTC. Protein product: CASTPDREPIQYF.

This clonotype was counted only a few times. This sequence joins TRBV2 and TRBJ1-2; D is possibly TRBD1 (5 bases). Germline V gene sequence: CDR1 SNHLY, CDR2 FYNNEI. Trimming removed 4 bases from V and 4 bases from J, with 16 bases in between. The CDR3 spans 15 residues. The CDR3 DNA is TGTGCCAGCAGTGGACTCCGGGGACGCATCTATGGCTACACCTTC. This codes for CASSGLRGRIYGYTF.

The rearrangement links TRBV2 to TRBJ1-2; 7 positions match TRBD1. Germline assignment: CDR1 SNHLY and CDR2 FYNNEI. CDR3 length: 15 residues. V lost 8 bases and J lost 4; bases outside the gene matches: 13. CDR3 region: CASLLRVGDSYGYTF. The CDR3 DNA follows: TGTGCCAGCCTACTTCGAGTCGGGGACAGCTATGGCTACACCTTC. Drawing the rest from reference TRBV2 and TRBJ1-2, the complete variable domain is EPEVTQTPSHQVTQMGQEVILRCVPISNHLYFYWYRQILGQKVEFLVSFYNNEISEKSEIFDDQFSVERPDGSNFTLKIRSTKLEDSAMYFCASLLRVGDSYGYTFGSGTRLTVV.

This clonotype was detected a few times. As DNA, the CDR3 is TGCAGCGCTTGGACAGGCTACTACGAGCAGTACTTC. Encoded protein: CSAWTGYYEQYF. V gene TRBV29-1 combines with J gene TRBJ2-7; 7 positions match TRBD1. From germline, CDR1 is SQVTM and CDR2 ANQGSEA. With V trimmed by 7 bases and J by 3 bases, 6 bases remained unmatched. This CDR3 comprises 12 residues.

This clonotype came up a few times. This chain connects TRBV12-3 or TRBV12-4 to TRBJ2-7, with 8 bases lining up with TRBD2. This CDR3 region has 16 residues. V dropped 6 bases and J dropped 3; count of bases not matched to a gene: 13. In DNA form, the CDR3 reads TGTGCCAGCAGCCGCTCGGGGGGGTTGGGAGGCTACGAGCAGTACTTC. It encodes CASSRSGGLGGYEQYF.

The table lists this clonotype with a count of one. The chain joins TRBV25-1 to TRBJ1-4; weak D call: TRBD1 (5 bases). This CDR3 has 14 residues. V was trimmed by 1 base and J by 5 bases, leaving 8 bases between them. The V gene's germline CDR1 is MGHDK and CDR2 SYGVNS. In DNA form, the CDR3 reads TGTGCCAGCAGTGAATTCGACAGCAATGAAAAACTGTTTTTT. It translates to CASSEFDSNEKLFF.

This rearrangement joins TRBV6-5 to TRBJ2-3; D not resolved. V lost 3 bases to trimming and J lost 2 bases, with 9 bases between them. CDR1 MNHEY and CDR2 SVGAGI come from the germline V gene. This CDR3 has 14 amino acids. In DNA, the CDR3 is TGTGCCAGCAGTTATAGGCCTTACACAGATACGCAGTATTTT. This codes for CASSYRPYTDTQYF.

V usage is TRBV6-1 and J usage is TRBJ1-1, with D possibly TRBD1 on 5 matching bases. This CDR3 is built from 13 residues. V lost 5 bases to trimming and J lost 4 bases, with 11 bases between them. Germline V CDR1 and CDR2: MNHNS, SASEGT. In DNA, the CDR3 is TGTGCCAGCAGTCGGACAAGCAGCACTGAAGCTTTCTTT. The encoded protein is CASSRTSSTEAFF.

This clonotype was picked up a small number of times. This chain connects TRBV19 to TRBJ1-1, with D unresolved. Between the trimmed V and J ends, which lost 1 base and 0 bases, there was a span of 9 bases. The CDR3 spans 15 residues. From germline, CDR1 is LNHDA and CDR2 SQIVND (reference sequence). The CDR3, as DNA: TGTGCCAGTAGTATAGGAGAGGCGATGAACACTGAAGCTTTCTTT. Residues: CASSIGEAMNTEAFF.

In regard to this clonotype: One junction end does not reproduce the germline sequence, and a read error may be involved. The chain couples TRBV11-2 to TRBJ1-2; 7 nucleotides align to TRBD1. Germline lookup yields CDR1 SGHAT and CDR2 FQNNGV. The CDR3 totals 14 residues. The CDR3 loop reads CTSSPGTAEYGYTF. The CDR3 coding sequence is TGTACCAGCAGCCCCGGGACAGCGGAATATGGCTACACCTTC.